This T cell receptor beta chain appears in the sequencing data of a study of T cells in Graves' hyperthyroidism and ophthalmopathy. With regard to this clonotype: Its antigen remains unknown.

Overall study findings and caveats: Expanded thyroid clonotypes (above 0.001) were mostly also found in blood. Before onset, by a median of around 6.1 months, the model predicted ophthalmopathy. Ophthalmopathy could be told apart from stable hyperthyroidism with a 13 V-J model.

Hyperthyroidism had been newly diagnosed in patients aged 18 to 65, and its duration was under 2 months. This CDR3 has 14 amino acids. V shed 1 base and J shed 8 bases, with 9 bases lying between them. The germline V gene has CDR1 LNHNV and CDR2 YYDKDF (reference sequence). RNA transcripts gave rise to amplified TCR beta CDR3 regions. TCR CDR3 regions were first amplified by RT-PCR with HTBI primers. TCRdb independently ran MiXCR on the multiplex PCR reads; one entry per CDR3 protein. This table has 730,000 or so distinct CDR3 sequences, roughly 20% appearing once. V is TRBV15 and J is TRBJ1-6; D is possibly TRBD1 (5 bases). This receptor was identified in a woman in her fifties or sixties with Graves' hyperthyroidism that later progressed to Graves' ophthalmopathy. Source material: blood. CDR3 bases: TGTGCCACCAGCAGAGGTGGCAGGGATTCACCCCTCCACTTT. Residues: CATSRGGRDSPLHF.